A selection of T cell receptor beta chains follows, all from one sample in a study of lymphopenia after photon versus proton radiotherapy. Here immunoSEQ multiplex PCR was the method, and the copy in TCRdb shows in-frame clones only, minus some. The sample yields 55,000 to 70,000 clones, 85% to 95% seen once. Sequencing used peripheral blood, obtained from a patient treated with photon-based radiotherapy. The receptor set was obtained from a woman between 40 and 50 years old with cholangiocarcinoma. Both conserved end residues are part of each CDR3. Fields, in order: D gene, clone size, V gene, J gene, CDR3 DNA, CDR3 protein. D genes are given only for firm matches. Only some rows state a clone size, as once, few, many or a class for expanded clones.

-	-	TRBV4-2	TRBJ2-3	TGTGCCAGCAGCCCCCGCAGGGATACGCAGTATTTT	CASSPRRDTQYF
-	-	TRBV7-2	TRBJ1-5	TGTGCCAGCAGCTTTGGGTATGGTCAGCCCCAGCATTTT	CASSFGYGQPQHF
TRBD2	few	TRBV11-2	TRBJ2-4	TGTGCCAGCAGCTTAAAGCGGGAGGCCAAAAACATTCAGTACTTC	CASSLKREAKNIQYF
-	-	TRBV30	TRBJ2-7	TGTGCCTGGAGGAGGGCCCCGCTCGGCGAGCAGTACTTC	CAWRRAPLGEQYF
-	-	TRBV6-1	TRBJ1-2	TGTGCCAGCAGTGAAGCGAGGGGGACTCGGAGGTATGGCTACACCTTC	CASSEARGTRRYGYTF
TRBD1	-	TRBV6-1	TRBJ1-2	TGTGCCAGCAGTGAAACAGGGGGCGGCTATGGCTACACCTTC	CASSETGGGYGYTF
TRBD2	few	TRBV13	TRBJ2-7	TGTGCCAGCAGCCGGACTAGTTCGTCCTACGAGCAGTACTTC	CASSRTSSSYEQYF
-	once	TRBV4-1	TRBJ1-4	TGCGCCAGCAGCCAAGGCTGGTCTGGAAATGAAAAACTGTTTTTT	CASSQGWSGNEKLFF
-	-	TRBV30	TRBJ2-7	TGTGCCTGGGAAACATTTTCGCGGGAGCAGTACTTC	CAWETFSREQYF
TRBD2	-	TRBV6-1	TRBJ2-4	TGTGCCAGCGTCGGACTAGCGGGAGCCAGAAACATTCAGTACTTC	CASVGLAGARNIQYF
TRBD2	-	TRBV18	TRBJ2-1	TGTGCCAGCTCACCCACTAGCGGGGATTACAATGAGCAGTTCTTC	CASSPTSGDYNEQFF
-	once	TRBV30	TRBJ1-5	TGTGCCTGGAGTGTAGGGGATCAACAGCCCCAGCATTTT	CAWSVGDQQPQHF
-	-	TRBV7-8	TRBJ1-1	TGTGCCAGCAGCTTACCGGTGAACAGGTCTACGAACACTGAAGCTTTCTTT	CASSLPVNRSTNTEAFF
-	-	TRBV9	TRBJ2-3	TGTGCCAGCAGCGCCCGGTCCTCCCAGGGAAATACGCAGTATTTT	CASSARSSQGNTQYF
-	-	TRBV28	TRBJ2-7	TGTGCCAGCAGTCGCCTACCGGGAGACAACGAGCAGTACTTC	CASSRLPGDNEQYF
-	few	TRBV11-2	TRBJ1-2	TGTGCCAGCAGCCTCATCGTGGGGGAGGACTATGGCTACACCTTC	CASSLIVGEDYGYTF
TRBD1	-	TRBV4-1	TRBJ2-5	TGCGCCAGCAGCCATTCCCGGGACAGGGGTTCCCGAGAGACCCAGTACTTC	CASSHSRDRGSRETQYF